This T cell receptor beta chain derives from a study of response to subunit inactivated influenza vaccine. V lost 5 bases and J lost 6; bases outside the gene matches: 6. Germline loops: CDR1 SEHNR, CDR2 FQNEAQ (reference sequence). CDR3 length equals 15 residues. Each CDR3 protein gets one entry after TCRdb re-called the RT-PCR reads with MiXCR. The sample contains around 580,000 distinct CDR3 sequences, around 13% of which appear only once. The study's findings and limits: Authors suggested seasonal influenza vaccinations each recruit few new T cells.

This clonotype was detected a few times. Its matching antigen is unknown. This sequence was found in a man in his fifties or sixties who received an inactivated influenza vaccine. The sample here was PBMCs from blood, taken 12 days after vaccination. V and J are TRBV7-9 and TRBJ2-1; 11 bases are shared with TRBD1. CDR3 loop: CASSPRDRGFNEQFF. In DNA, the CDR3 is TGTGCCAGCAGCCCCCGGGACAGGGGGTTCAATGAGCAGTTCTTC.